A selection of T cell receptor beta chains follows, all from one sample in a study of identical twins. TCRdb re-called the 5' RACE reads through MiXCR, storing one row per CDR3 protein. The sample contains about 240,000 distinct CDR3 sequences, roughly an eighth of which appear only once. This sample also belongs to another study, concerning yellow fever vaccine responses in identical twins.

Specimen: memory (CD45RO+) T cells sorted from blood. These TCRs come from a woman aged 18-29 years in good health. The CDR3 runs from the conserved cysteine through the conserved F or W. D genes are given only for firm matches. The size field is filled for only some rows; it gives once, few, many or a size class.

clone_size: -; d_call: -; j_call: TRBJ2-7; v_call: TRBV28; cdr3_aa: CASGWGGASYEQYF; cdr3_nt: TGTGCCAGCGGGTGGGGGGGCGCCTCCTACGAGCAGTACTTC
clone_size: few; d_call: -; j_call: TRBJ2-7; v_call: TRBV18; cdr3_aa: CASSPYFSPQGRYEQYF; cdr3_nt: TGTGCCAGCTCACCCTATTTCAGTCCCCAGGGCCGTTACGAGCAGTACTTC
clone_size: many; d_call: -; j_call: TRBJ2-3; v_call: TRBV12-3/TRBV12-4; cdr3_aa: CASSFGDTQYF; cdr3_nt: TGTGCCAGCAGTTTCGGGGATACGCAGTATTTT
clone_size: few; d_call: -; j_call: TRBJ2-1; v_call: TRBV24-1; cdr3_aa: CATSEKYNEQFF; cdr3_nt: TGTGCCACCAGTGAAAAGTACAATGAGCAGTTCTTC
clone_size: many; d_call: -; j_call: TRBJ2-6; v_call: TRBV6-1; cdr3_aa: CATRRGDSGANVLTF; cdr3_nt: TGTGCCACCCGACGGGGTGACTCTGGGGCCAACGTCCTGACTTTC
clone_size: few; d_call: -; j_call: TRBJ1-4; v_call: TRBV28; cdr3_aa: CASSSSRISTNEKLFF; cdr3_nt: TGTGCCAGCAGTTCCTCTAGAATTTCAACTAATGAAAAACTGTTTTTT
clone_size: few; d_call: -; j_call: TRBJ1-2; v_call: TRBV5-1; cdr3_aa: CASSLDLELYGYTF; cdr3_nt: TGCGCCAGCAGCTTGGACCTCGAACTCTATGGCTACACCTTC
clone_size: many; d_call: -; j_call: TRBJ2-3; v_call: TRBV5-1; cdr3_aa: CASSPQSGDTQYF; cdr3_nt: TGCGCCAGCAGCCCCCAGTCGGGAGATACGCAGTATTTT
clone_size: -; d_call: -; j_call: TRBJ2-3; v_call: TRBV18; cdr3_aa: CASSPGSLGDTQYF; cdr3_nt: TGTGCCAGCTCACCGGGTAGCCTGGGAGATACGCAGTATTTT
clone_size: many; d_call: -; j_call: TRBJ2-3; v_call: TRBV7-8; cdr3_aa: CASSLPGEGTQYF; cdr3_nt: TGTGCCAGCAGCTTACCGGGGGAAGGTACGCAGTATTTT
clone_size: few; d_call: -; j_call: TRBJ2-3; v_call: TRBV11-2; cdr3_aa: CASSRQVPPDTQYF; cdr3_nt: TGTGCCAGCAGCCGACAGGTCCCCCCAGATACGCAGTATTTT
clone_size: -; d_call: -; j_call: TRBJ2-7; v_call: TRBV3-1; cdr3_aa: CASSNAGGRTYEQYF; cdr3_nt: TGTGCCAGCAGCAACGCCGGGGGCAGGACCTACGAGCAGTACTTC
clone_size: many; d_call: TRBD1; j_call: TRBJ2-2; v_call: TRBV24-1; cdr3_aa: CATSDPGQGYTGELFF; cdr3_nt: TGTGCCACCAGTGACCCCGGACAGGGATACACCGGGGAGCTGTTTTTT
clone_size: -; d_call: -; j_call: TRBJ2-1; v_call: TRBV11-1; cdr3_aa: CASSLAGQYYNEQFF; cdr3_nt: TGTGCCAGCAGCTTAGCGGGGCAGTATTACAATGAGCAGTTCTTC
clone_size: few; d_call: -; j_call: TRBJ2-2; v_call: TRBV5-8; cdr3_aa: CASSLLRGRSGELFF; cdr3_nt: TGTGCCAGCAGCTTGTTACGGGGGCGATCCGGGGAGCTGTTTTTT
clone_size: few; d_call: -; j_call: TRBJ2-1; v_call: TRBV30; cdr3_aa: CAWSIGGNEQFF; cdr3_nt: TGTGCCTGGAGCATTGGGGGGAATGAGCAGTTCTTC
clone_size: few; d_call: -; j_call: TRBJ2-3; v_call: TRBV11-2; cdr3_aa: CASSLDTSTSTDTQYF; cdr3_nt: TGTGCCAGCAGCTTAGATACCAGCACTAGCACAGATACGCAGTATTTT
clone_size: few; d_call: -; j_call: TRBJ2-7; v_call: TRBV7-9; cdr3_aa: CASSPPLTGNVHEQYF; cdr3_nt: TGTGCCAGCAGCCCCCCTCTGACAGGCAATGTACACGAGCAGTACTTC
clone_size: -; d_call: TRBD1; j_call: TRBJ2-5; v_call: TRBV20-1; cdr3_aa: CSHQAPGQGRPQYF; cdr3_nt: TGCAGTCACCAAGCACCGGGACAGGGAAGACCCCAGTACTTC
clone_size: -; d_call: -; j_call: TRBJ1-6; v_call: TRBV20-1; cdr3_aa: CCAPPGTASYNSPLHF; cdr3_nt: TGCTGTGCTCCTCCCGGGACGGCAAGCTATAATTCACCCCTTCACTTT
clone_size: -; d_call: -; j_call: TRBJ1-1; v_call: TRBV30; cdr3_aa: CAWSVWGARIMNTEAFF; cdr3_nt: TGTGCCTGGAGTGTTTGGGGGGCGCGCATCATGAACACTGAAGCTTTCTTT
clone_size: few; d_call: -; j_call: TRBJ2-7; v_call: TRBV20-1; cdr3_aa: CSAVPGTSTYEQYF; cdr3_nt: TGCAGTGCGGTGCCCGGGACTTCCACCTACGAGCAGTACTTC
clone_size: many; d_call: TRBD2; j_call: TRBJ2-3; v_call: TRBV29-1; cdr3_aa: CSVGLSGGADTQYF; cdr3_nt: TGCAGCGTGGGACTCAGCGGGGGGGCAGATACGCAGTATTTT
clone_size: many; d_call: -; j_call: TRBJ1-3; v_call: TRBV4-3; cdr3_aa: CASSNNRDPGNTIYF; cdr3_nt: TGCGCCAGCAGCAACAACAGGGATCCTGGAAACACCATATATTTT
clone_size: few; d_call: TRBD1; j_call: TRBJ1-5; v_call: TRBV9; cdr3_aa: CASSSGGTGGDQPQHF; cdr3_nt: TGTGCCAGCAGCTCCGGGGGGACAGGGGGCGATCAGCCCCAGCATTTT
clone_size: few; d_call: -; j_call: TRBJ2-2; v_call: TRBV7-2; cdr3_aa: CASRLPGGRDTGELFF; cdr3_nt: TGTGCCAGCAGGCTTCCTGGGGGACGGGACACCGGGGAGCTGTTTTTT
clone_size: -; d_call: TRBD1; j_call: TRBJ2-5; v_call: TRBV12-3/TRBV12-4; cdr3_aa: CASSPGTGTKTQYF; cdr3_nt: TGTGCCAGCAGCCCGGGGACAGGGACCAAGACCCAGTACTTC
clone_size: few; d_call: -; j_call: TRBJ2-2; v_call: TRBV29-1; cdr3_aa: CSVATVGSVTGELFF; cdr3_nt: TGCAGCGTCGCGACAGTTGGTTCGGTCACCGGGGAGCTGTTTTTT
clone_size: many; d_call: TRBD2; j_call: TRBJ2-1; v_call: TRBV12-3/TRBV12-4; cdr3_aa: CASSFTGREHGEQFF; cdr3_nt: TGTGCCAGCAGTTTTACCGGGAGGGAGCACGGTGAGCAGTTCTTC
clone_size: many; d_call: -; j_call: TRBJ2-5; v_call: TRBV12-3/TRBV12-4; cdr3_aa: CASSLARGPQETQYF; cdr3_nt: TGTGCCAGCAGTTTAGCACGGGGCCCCCAAGAGACCCAGTACTTC
clone_size: -; d_call: -; j_call: TRBJ2-3; v_call: TRBV19; cdr3_aa: CASRPLLNSPTQYF; cdr3_nt: TGTGCCAGTAGGCCCCTTCTGAACAGCCCTACGCAGTATTTT
clone_size: -; d_call: -; j_call: TRBJ2-4; v_call: TRBV20-1; cdr3_aa: CSARPVLANNIQYF; cdr3_nt: TGCAGTGCCAGACCGGTACTAGCCAACAACATTCAGTACTTC
clone_size: -; d_call: TRBD2; j_call: TRBJ2-1; v_call: TRBV20-1; cdr3_aa: CSARGVAGGGEQFF; cdr3_nt: TGCAGTGCTAGAGGGGTAGCGGGAGGTGGTGAGCAGTTCTTC
clone_size: many; d_call: -; j_call: TRBJ2-3; v_call: TRBV7-8; cdr3_aa: CASSVDSASSTDTQYF; cdr3_nt: TGTGCCAGCAGCGTCGACTCAGCCTCTAGCACAGATACGCAGTATTTT
clone_size: many; d_call: TRBD2; j_call: TRBJ2-2; v_call: TRBV3-1; cdr3_aa: CASSGGREAGELFF; cdr3_nt: TGTGCCAGCTCCGGCGGGAGAGAGGCCGGGGAGCTGTTTTTT
clone_size: -; d_call: TRBD1; j_call: TRBJ2-2; v_call: TRBV18; cdr3_aa: CASSPRKGATTNTGELFF; cdr3_nt: TGTGCCAGCTCACCACGTAAGGGGGCGACTACGAACACCGGGGAGCTGTTTTTT
clone_size: -; d_call: -; j_call: TRBJ2-7; v_call: TRBV6-5; cdr3_aa: CASSYAAGDSYEQYF; cdr3_nt: TGTGCCAGCAGTTACGCTGCAGGGGATTCCTACGAGCAGTACTTC
clone_size: few; d_call: TRBD1; j_call: TRBJ2-2; v_call: TRBV4-2; cdr3_aa: CASSTRTGGVNTGELFF; cdr3_nt: TGTGCCAGCAGCACCCGGACAGGGGGGGTAAACACCGGGGAGCTGTTTTTT
clone_size: few; d_call: TRBD2; j_call: TRBJ2-7; v_call: TRBV27; cdr3_aa: CASSLGLAALSYEQYF; cdr3_nt: TGTGCCAGCAGTTTGGGACTAGCGGCCCTTTCCTACGAGCAGTACTTC
clone_size: few; d_call: -; j_call: TRBJ2-7; v_call: TRBV7-9; cdr3_aa: CASSLVPFGQEAYEQYF; cdr3_nt: TGTGCCAGCAGCTTAGTCCCATTTGGACAAGAAGCCTACGAGCAGTACTTC
clone_size: few; d_call: -; j_call: TRBJ2-1; v_call: TRBV6-1; cdr3_aa: CASSTLGSYNEQFF; cdr3_nt: TGTGCCAGCAGTACCCTGGGTTCTTACAATGAGCAGTTCTTC
clone_size: -; d_call: -; j_call: TRBJ2-1; v_call: TRBV4-1; cdr3_aa: CASSTGSGEQFF; cdr3_nt: TGCGCCAGCAGTACAGGGTCCGGTGAGCAGTTCTTC
clone_size: few; d_call: -; j_call: TRBJ2-5; v_call: TRBV5-6; cdr3_aa: CASSLVEVGYQETQYF; cdr3_nt: TGTGCCAGCAGCTTGGTAGAGGTTGGGTACCAAGAGACCCAGTACTTC
clone_size: few; d_call: -; j_call: TRBJ1-2; v_call: TRBV7-9; cdr3_aa: CASSLATGDGYTF; cdr3_nt: TGTGCCAGCAGCTTGGCGACAGGCGATGGCTACACCTTC